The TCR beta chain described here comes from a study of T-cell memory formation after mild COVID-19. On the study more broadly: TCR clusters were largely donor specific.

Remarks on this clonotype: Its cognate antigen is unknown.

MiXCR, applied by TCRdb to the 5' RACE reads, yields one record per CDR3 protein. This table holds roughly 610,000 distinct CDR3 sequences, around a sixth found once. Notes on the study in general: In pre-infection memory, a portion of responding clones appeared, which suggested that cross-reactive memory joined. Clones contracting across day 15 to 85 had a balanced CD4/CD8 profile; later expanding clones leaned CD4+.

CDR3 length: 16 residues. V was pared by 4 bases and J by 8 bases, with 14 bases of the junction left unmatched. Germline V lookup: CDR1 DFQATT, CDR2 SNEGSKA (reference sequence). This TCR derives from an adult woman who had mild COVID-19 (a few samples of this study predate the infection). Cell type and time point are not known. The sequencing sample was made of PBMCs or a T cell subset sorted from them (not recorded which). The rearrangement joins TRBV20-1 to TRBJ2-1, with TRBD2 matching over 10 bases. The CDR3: CSANRRTSGRRYEQFF. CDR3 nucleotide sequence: TGCAGTGCTAACCGCCGGACTAGCGGACGTCGTTATGAGCAGTTCTTC.